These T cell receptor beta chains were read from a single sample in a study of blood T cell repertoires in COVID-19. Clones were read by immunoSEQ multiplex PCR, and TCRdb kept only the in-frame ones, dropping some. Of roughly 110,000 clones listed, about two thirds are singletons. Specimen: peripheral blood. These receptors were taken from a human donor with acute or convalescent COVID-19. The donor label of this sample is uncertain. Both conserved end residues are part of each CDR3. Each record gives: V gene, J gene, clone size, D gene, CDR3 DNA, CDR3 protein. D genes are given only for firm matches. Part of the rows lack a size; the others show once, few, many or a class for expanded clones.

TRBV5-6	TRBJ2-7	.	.	TGTGCCAGCAGCTCGCGGGCAAGGGAGTACTTC	CASSSRAREYF
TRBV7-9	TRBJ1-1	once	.	TGTGCCAGCAGCTTAATCTTGCGCGCCTCTTTGAGCACTGAAGCTTTCTTT	CASSLILRASLSTEAFF
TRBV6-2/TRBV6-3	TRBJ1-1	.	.	TGTGCCAGCAGTTACGGGTGGGGGGACTTTGAAGCTTTCTTT	CASSYGWGDFEAFF
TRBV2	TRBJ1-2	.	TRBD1	TGTGCCAGCAACAGGGGCCGTGAGGGCTACACCTTC	CASNRGREGYTF
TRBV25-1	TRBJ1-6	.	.	TGTGCCAGCAGTCACAACACGGGCTCCTATAATTCACCCCTCCACTTT	CASSHNTGSYNSPLHF
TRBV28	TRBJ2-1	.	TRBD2	TGTGCCAGCAGGCGGGGGGGCTACAATGAGCAGTTCTTC	CASRRGGYNEQFF
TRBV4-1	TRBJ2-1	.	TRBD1	TGCGCCAGCAGCCAACTCCGGGACAGCTCCTACAATGAGCAGTTCTTC	CASSQLRDSSYNEQFF
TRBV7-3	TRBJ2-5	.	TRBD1	TGTGCCAGCAGCTCGGGACAGTACCAAGAGACCCAGTACTTC	CASSSGQYQETQYF
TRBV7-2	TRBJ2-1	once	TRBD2	TGTGCCAGCAGCTTAGCGGCGGTAGCGGGGCGGAATGAGCAGTTCTTC	CASSLAAVAGRNEQFF
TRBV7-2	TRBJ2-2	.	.	TGTGCCAGCAGTTCCCGGCGAGGGTCCGGGGAGCTGTTTTTT	CASSSRRGSGELFF
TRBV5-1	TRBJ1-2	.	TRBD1	TGCGCCAGCAGCTCAGGACAGGCCCACTATGGCTACACCTTC	CASSSGQAHYGYTF
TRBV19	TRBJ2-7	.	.	TGTGCCAGTAGTTCCCCAGGGGCATCGTACGAGCAGTACTTC	CASSSPGASYEQYF